This TCR beta chain was obtained from a study of shared clonotypes between healthy human individuals. Study-wide context: A couple of women and a few men aged 18 to 49 made up the donors. Study findings and constraints: Naive CD4 clonotype sharing across several donors was roughly 5%.

Points on this clone: Its specificity is not known.

The assay ran at deep level. Each cell subset's genomic DNA was divided evenly among several immunoSEQ plates. Method: immunoSEQ multiplex PCR; TCRdb's copy keeps in-frame clones and lacks some. The repertoire holds some 2,100,000 clones, 95% seen once, with roughly 0.13% in the top ten. Germline lookup yields CDR1 SGHTS and CDR2 YDEGEE. Trimming at V came to 0 bases and at J to 3 bases, leaving 10 bases not matched to a gene. The CDR3 sequence is 18 residues long. The receptor was derived from a man between 18 and 29 years old in good health. Material: naive CD4+ T cells sorted from blood. Subset here: CD45RA+ positively selected. The chain has TRBV5-8 and TRBJ2-7, with 12 bases identical to TRBD2. DNA of the CDR3: TGTGCCAGCAGCTTGGAGTGGGGGCTAGCGGGAGGGCTCTACGAGCAGTACTTC. It is translated as CASSLEWGLAGGLYEQYF.